Shown below are 22 T cell receptor beta chains from a single sample sequenced in a study of beta chain features in type 1 diabetes. No antigens are known for them. Expressed TCRB transcripts were sequenced because the entire RNA isolate underwent reverse transcription. Only in-frame clones appear in the TCRdb table, and some are missing; sequencing was by immunoSEQ multiplex PCR. Found here are approximately 730,000 clones, roughly 12% of them singletons; the top ten hold less than 0.025%. General observations from the study: Moderately but significantly shorter TCRB CDR3s were found in Type 1 diabetes patients in all four CD4+ subsets.

Sequenced sample: naive CD4+ T cells from blood. The receptors shown here come from a man in his late teens or twenties with type 1 diabetes.

This clone was recorded a few times. This chain uses TRBV6-5 with TRBJ1-6; possible D gene TRBD1, 5 bases. Germline assignment: CDR1 MNHEY and CDR2 SVGAGI. CDR3 length: 13 amino acids. V was shortened by 6 bases and J by 11 bases, with 14 bases between the two germline ends. Written as DNA, the CDR3 is TGTGCCAGCAGCTGGGGGGTGACGACACCCCTCCACTTT. Translation: CASSWGVTTPLHF.

The genes are TRBV5-6 and TRBJ2-3; D possibly corresponds to TRBD1 (5 bases). Deletions cut 4 bases from V and 4 bases from J, with 10 bases between. Germline V gene data show CDR1 as SGHDT and CDR2 as YYEEEE. The CDR3 sequence is 13 residues long. The CDR3: CASSPTVADTQYF. The CDR3 nucleotides are TGTGCCAGCAGCCCGACAGTGGCAGATACGCAGTATTTT. Full variable domain (missing parts from reference TRBV5-6 and TRBJ2-3): DAGVTQSPTHLIKTRGQQVTLRCSPKSGHDTVSWYQQALGQGPQFIFQYYEEEERQRGNFPDRFSGHQFPNYSSELNVNALLLGDSALYLCASSPTVADTQYFGPGTRLTVL.

The rearrangement uses TRBV6-5 and TRBJ1-4, with D perhaps matching TRBD1 (6 bases). The V gene lost 0 bases and the J gene lost 8 bases, with 13 bases spanning the gap. The CDR3 is 15 residues long. Germline V lookup: CDR1 MNHEY, CDR2 SVGAGI. CDR3 region: CASSYSGGLGEKLFF. The CDR3 DNA is TGTGCCAGCAGTTACTCTGGGGGGCTCGGCGAAAAACTGTTTTTT.

This clone turned up a few times. This chain links TRBV6-6 with TRBJ2-1, with a possible D match to TRBD1 (7 bases). Trimming pared 8 bases from V and 10 bases from J, leaving 18 bases between. CDR1 MNHNY and CDR2 SVGAGI come from the germline V gene (reference sequence). CDR3 size: 13 residues. The chain's CDR3 is CASRTATGREQFF. Here the CDR3 DNA reads TGTGCCAGCCGTACGGCGACAGGGAGGGAGCAGTTCTTC.

The V and J genes are TRBV5-1 and TRBJ2-2; weak D call: TRBD1 (6 bases). CDR1 is SGHRS and CDR2 is YFSETQ in the germline V gene. The germline V and J ends were trimmed by 3 bases and 5 bases, with 8 bases remaining between them. This CDR3 region has 13 residues. This CDR3 is CASSWTETGELFF. CDR3 DNA: TGCGCCAGCAGCTGGACAGAGACCGGGGAGCTGTTTTTT.

There are a few counts of this clone. This chain uses TRBV6-1 with TRBJ2-6; 10 nucleotides line up with TRBD1. Germline loops: CDR1 MNHNS, CDR2 SASEGT. CDR3 size: 18 residues. V trimming: 4 bases; J trimming: 1 base; junction bases outside the gene matches: 7. Written as DNA, the CDR3 is TGTGCCAGCAGTGGAGGGGACAGGGGCCAATCTGGGGCCAACGTCCTGACTTTC. Residues: CASSGGDRGQSGANVLTF.

This clone was seen only a few times. The chain combines TRBV30 with TRBJ2-6, with 10 bases that match TRBD1. Germline V lookup: CDR1 GTSNPN, CDR2 SVGIG (reference sequence). V shed 0 bases, J shed 3 bases, and the junction held 8 bases outside the gene matches. There are 18 residues in the CDR3. This CDR3 reads CAWSVPGTGVGGANVLTF. Written as DNA, the CDR3 is TGTGCCTGGAGTGTTCCCGGGACAGGGGTTGGTGGGGCCAACGTCCTGACTTTC.

The rearrangement joins TRBV2 to TRBJ1-1; 8 bases are shared with TRBD1. V dropped 10 bases and J dropped 6; count of bases not matched to a gene: 7. CDR1 SNHLY and CDR2 FYNNEI come from the germline V gene. The CDR3 has 12 residues. The CDR3 is CATSTGVAEAFF. The CDR3 coding sequence is TGTGCCACCTCGACAGGGGTTGCTGAAGCTTTCTTT. Full variable domain (rest looked up from reference TRBV2 and TRBJ1-1): EPEVTQTPSHQVTQMGQEVILRCVPISNHLYFYWYRQILGQKVEFLVSFYNNEISEKSEIFDDQFSVERPDGSNFTLKIRSTKLEDSAMYFCATSTGVAEAFFGQGTRLTVV.

The rearrangement links TRBV29-1 to TRBJ1-1; TRBD1 agrees at 8 bases. Germline V CDR1 and CDR2: SQVTM, ANQGSEA. With V trimmed by 6 bases and J by 1 base, 4 bases remained unmatched. The CDR3 loop spans 13 amino acids. Here the CDR3 reads CSVAQGANTEAFF. CDR3 bases: TGCAGCGTCGCCCAGGGGGCGAACACTGAAGCTTTCTTT.

This clone was seen a few times. The rearrangement uses TRBV28 and TRBJ1-1; D unresolved. This CDR3 has 11 amino acids. Trimming cost V 5 bases and J 11 bases, with 12 bases left between them. Per the germline V gene, CDR1 is MDHEN and CDR2 is SYDVKM. The CDR3 coding sequence is TGTGCCAGCAGTGTGGCACCCCGCGCTTTCTTT. Translated, it gives CASSVAPRAFF.

This clone occurred a few times. This chain joins TRBV19 and TRBJ2-3; D call uncertain. Germline V gene sequence: CDR1 LNHDA, CDR2 SQIVND (reference sequence). The germline V and J ends were trimmed by 3 bases and 0 bases, with 10 bases remaining between them. This CDR3 has 15 amino acids. This chain's CDR3 is CASSIEVHSTDTQYF. CDR3 DNA sequence: TGTGCCAGTAGTATTGAGGTCCATAGCACAGATACGCAGTATTTT.

The rearrangement links TRBV4-2 to TRBJ1-3; D remains unclear. V lost 2 bases, J lost 0 bases, and 8 bases lay in between. This CDR3 spans 15 amino acids. Per the germline V gene, CDR1 is LGHNA and CDR2 is YNFKEQ. CDR3 loop: CASSQSVVSGNTIYF. CDR3 nucleotides: TGTGCCAGCAGCCAATCTGTGGTCTCTGGAAACACCATATATTTT.

This clone was counted between two and nine times. This chain joins TRBV25-1 and TRBJ2-3; 10 positions match TRBD1. The CDR3 is made up of 15 amino acids. Germline lookup yields CDR1 MGHDK and CDR2 SYGVNS. V lost 5 bases and J lost 5; bases outside the gene matches: 7. The CDR3 is CASSKGTGAGDTQYF. CDR3 nucleotides: TGTGCCAGCAGTAAGGGGACAGGGGCGGGAGATACGCAGTATTTT.

The chain joins TRBV7-9 to TRBJ2-5; D not resolved. V lost 3 bases and J lost 1, with 6 bases in between. This CDR3 is 13 amino acids long. The germline CDR1 and CDR2 sequences are SEHNR and FQNEAQ (reference sequence). CDR3 DNA sequence: TGTGCCAGCAGCTTCCAGGCCCAAGAGACCCAGTACTTC. Encoded protein: CASSFQAQETQYF. Full variable domain (outside the CDR3, taken from reference TRBV7-9 and TRBJ2-5): DTGVSQNPRHKITKRGQNVTFRCDPISEHNRLYWYRQTLGQGPEFLTYFQNEAQLEKSRLLSDRFSAERPKGSFSTLEIQRTEQGDSAMYLCASSFQAQETQYFGPGTRLLVL.

This clone came up a few times. This sequence joins TRBV2 and TRBJ2-2; D not resolved. V dropped 1 base and J dropped 1 base, with 10 bases sitting between them. This CDR3 comprises 16 residues. CDR1 and CDR2 (germline): SNHLY, FYNNEI. The DNA of the CDR3 is TGTGCCAGCAGTGAAGTTGGAGTCCTGAACACCGGGGAGCTGTTTTTT. It codes for CASSEVGVLNTGELFF. The variable domain in full, completed from reference TRBV2 and TRBJ2-2, reads EPEVTQTPSHQVTQMGQEVILRCVPISNHLYFYWYRQILGQKVEFLVSFYNNEISEKSEIFDDQFSVERPDGSNFTLKIRSTKLEDSAMYFCASSEVGVLNTGELFFGEGSRLTVL.

On this clone itself: A junction end diverges from the germline sequence, so it may reflect a read error. The chain combines TRBV4-1 with TRBJ2-3; 7 bases are a match to TRBD2. Germline CDR1 and CDR2: MGHRA and YSYEKL. The CDR3 runs 16 residues. CDR3 DNA: TGCGCCCGCAGCCAAGATGGGGGGGGGAACACAGATACGCAGTATTTT. It specifies CARSQDGGGNTDTQYF.

The rearrangement links TRBV10-3 to TRBJ2-1; either TRBD1 or TRBD2 may supply D (5 bases each). This CDR3 comprises 15 residues. The germline CDR1 and CDR2 sequences are ENHRY and SYGVKD. V gave up 2 bases and J gave up 12 bases, with 20 bases separating them. The CDR3, as DNA: TGTGCCATCAGTGAGGTGACAGCCACCCCTGGGGGGCAGTTCTTC. Its translation is CAISEVTATPGGQFF.

V is TRBV9 and J is TRBJ1-6, with D perhaps matching TRBD1 (5 bases). Between the trimmed V and J ends, which lost 3 bases and 9 bases, there was a span of 7 bases. From germline, CDR1 is SGDLS and CDR2 YYNGEE. This CDR3 contains 12 residues. CDR3 amino acids: CASSGQGSPLHF. DNA of the CDR3: TGTGCCAGCAGCGGCCAGGGTTCACCCCTCCACTTT.

A few counts support this clone. The chain has TRBV14 and TRBJ1-3; TRBD1 is a possible D gene (6 bases). CDR1 SGHDN and CDR2 FVKESK come from the germline V gene. This CDR3 is 16 amino acids long. Deletions cut 4 bases from V and 3 bases from J, with 16 bases between. CDR3 bases: TGTGCCAGCAGCCCCCGCCGGGGGGCTGATGGAAACACCATATATTTT. Its protein product is CASSPRRGADGNTIYF.

This chain joins TRBV14 and TRBJ1-5; D is unresolved. The CDR3 runs to 14 residues. V was trimmed by 5 bases and J by 3 bases, leaving 11 bases between them. In germline, CDR1 is SGHDN, CDR2 FVKESK. The CDR3 is CASSIGSTNQPQHF. The CDR3, as DNA: TGTGCCAGCAGCATCGGTAGTACCAATCAGCCCCAGCATTTT.

This clone was found a few times. The gene calls are TRBV7-8 and TRBJ2-1, with D tentatively TRBD1 or TRBD2 (5 bases each). This CDR3 has 14 residues. Germline CDR1 reads SGHVS; CDR2 reads FQNEAQ. Trimming pared 3 bases from V and 2 bases from J, leaving 8 bases between. The CDR3, as DNA: TGTGCCAGCAGCTTCGAGGGGCCCTACAATGAGCAGTTCTTC. Translating it yields CASSFEGPYNEQFF.

The chain is built from TRBV14 and TRBJ2-5; D is possibly TRBD1 (5 bases). Per germline, CDR1 SGHDN and CDR2 FVKESK. This CDR3 contains 14 residues. Trimming shortened V by 3 bases and J by 1 base, and 9 bases separated the two germline ends. CDR3 in DNA: TGTGCCAGCAGCCACAGGACACGCCAAGAGACCCAGTACTTC. The encoded protein is CASSHRTRQETQYF.